This TCR beta chain came from a study of Ad26.COV2.S vaccination and SARS-CoV-2 variants. In the study overall: Recipients of Ad26.COV2.S got it intramuscularly, once or twice 56 days apart.

As to treatment: 15 to 20 received Ad26.COV2.S at low or high dose, single or two shots; 5 received placebo; per-sample allocation not given. Sampling took place 63 days after the first vaccine or placebo injection. In the case of this clone: Its antigen is undetermined.

Produced via immunoSEQ multiplex PCR; TCRdb's table is partial and in-frame only. The sample has 400,000 to 450,000 clones, around 90% seen once. Looked up from germline, CDR1 is MNHEY and CDR2 is SVGAGI. This CDR3 is 14 amino acids long. V lost 1 base to trimming and J lost 7 bases, with 13 bases between them. Study-level points and caveats: Vaccinated individuals (as opposed to placebo recipients) had higher spike-specific TCR breadth. Overall T cell responses may have been underestimated by the analyses of TCR breadth and depth. Vaccine and placebo recipients had similar non-spike TCR breadth.

The rearrangement uses TRBV6-5 and TRBJ2-5; no reliable D call. Sequenced material: peripheral blood, taken in a trial of Ad26.COV2.S vaccine versus placebo. This TCR was sampled from a person between 18 and 59 years old who received the Ad26.COV2.S COVID-19 vaccine or a placebo. For the CDR3, the DNA is TGTGCCAGCAGTTACTTACAAACACTGGGGACCCAGTACTTC. As protein: CASSYLQTLGTQYF.